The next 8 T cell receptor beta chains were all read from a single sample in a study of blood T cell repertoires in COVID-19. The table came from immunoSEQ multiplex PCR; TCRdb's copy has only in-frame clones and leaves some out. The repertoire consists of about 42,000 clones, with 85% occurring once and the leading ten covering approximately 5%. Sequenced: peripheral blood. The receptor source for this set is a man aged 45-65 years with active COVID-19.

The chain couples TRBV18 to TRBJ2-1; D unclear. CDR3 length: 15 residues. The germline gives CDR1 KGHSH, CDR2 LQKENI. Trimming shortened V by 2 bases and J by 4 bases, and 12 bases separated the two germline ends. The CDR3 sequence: CASSPRPGDYNEQFF. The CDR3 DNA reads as TGTGCCAGCTCACCAAGGCCGGGTGATTACAATGAGCAGTTCTTC.

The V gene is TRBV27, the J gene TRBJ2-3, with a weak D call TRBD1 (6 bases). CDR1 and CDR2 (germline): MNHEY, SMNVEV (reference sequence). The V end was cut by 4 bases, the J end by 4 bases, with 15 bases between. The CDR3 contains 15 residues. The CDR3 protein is CASSYRDMKADTQYF. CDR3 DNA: TGTGCCAGCAGTTACCGGGACATGAAGGCAGATACGCAGTATTTT.

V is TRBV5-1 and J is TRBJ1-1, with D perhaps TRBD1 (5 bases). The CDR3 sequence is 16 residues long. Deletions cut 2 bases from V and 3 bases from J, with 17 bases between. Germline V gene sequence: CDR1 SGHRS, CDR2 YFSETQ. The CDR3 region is CASSLTTARWDTEAFF. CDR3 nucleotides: TGCGCCAGCAGCTTAACGACAGCGAGATGGGACACTGAAGCTTTCTTT.

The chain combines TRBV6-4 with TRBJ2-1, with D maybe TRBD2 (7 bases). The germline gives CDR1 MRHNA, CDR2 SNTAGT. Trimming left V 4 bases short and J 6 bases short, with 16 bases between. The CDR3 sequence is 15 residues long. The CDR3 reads CASSGETGGANEQFF. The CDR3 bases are TGTGCCAGCAGTGGGGAAACGGGGGGCGCCAATGAGCAGTTCTTC.

The CDR3 DNA reads as TGTGCCAGCAGCTTAAATAGCGGGAGGACCGGCGATGAGCAGTTCTTC. This translates into CASSLNSGRTGDEQFF. The chain has TRBV7-3 and TRBJ2-1, with 10 bases that match TRBD2. The CDR3 is 16 amino acids. Germline trimming cut 1 base from V and 8 bases from J; bases unmatched to any gene: 8. Germline V gives CDR1 SGHTA, CDR2 FQGTGA.

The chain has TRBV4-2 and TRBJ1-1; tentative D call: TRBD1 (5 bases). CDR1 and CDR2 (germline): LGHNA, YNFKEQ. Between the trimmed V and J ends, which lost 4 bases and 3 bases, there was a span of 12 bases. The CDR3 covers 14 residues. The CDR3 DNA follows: TGTGCCAGCAGCCTTAGTCGGGGGGACACTGAAGCTTTCTTT. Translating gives CASSLSRGDTEAFF.

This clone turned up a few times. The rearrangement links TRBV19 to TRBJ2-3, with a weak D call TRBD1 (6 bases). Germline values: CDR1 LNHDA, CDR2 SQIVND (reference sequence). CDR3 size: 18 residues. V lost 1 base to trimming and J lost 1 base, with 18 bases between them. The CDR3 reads CASSIGSHRAAGTDTQYF. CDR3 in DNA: TGTGCCAGTAGTATAGGGTCCCACAGGGCCGCTGGCACAGATACGCAGTATTTT.

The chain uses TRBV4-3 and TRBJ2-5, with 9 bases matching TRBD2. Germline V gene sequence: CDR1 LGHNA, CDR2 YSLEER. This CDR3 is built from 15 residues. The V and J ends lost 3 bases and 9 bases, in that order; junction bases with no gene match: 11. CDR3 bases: TGCGCCAGCAGCCATCATCGCGGGGGGGCCGATCCCCAGTACTTC. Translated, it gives CASSHHRGGADPQYF.